This T cell receptor beta chain was sequenced for a study of CD8 T cells in ankylosing spondylitis. Findings and caveats of the study: There was reportedly significant enrichment of clones that were disease-linked in matched ankylosing spondylitis synovial fluid.

In its sample, this clonotype was seen many times. Its matching antigen is unknown. TCRdb re-analysed the 5' RACE reads in MiXCR, keeping a single row per CDR3 protein. The repertoire holds roughly 120,000 distinct CDR3 sequences, with 6.5% to 9% as singletons. In germline, CDR1 is MNHEY, CDR2 SMNVEV (reference sequence). V lost 3 bases and J lost 0; bases outside the gene matches: 7. There are 17 residues in the CDR3. The receptor was derived from a male donor with ankylosing spondylitis or in good health (not recorded which). The rearrangement uses TRBV27 and TRBJ2-1, with 8 bases lining up with TRBD1. Material: blood, either unsorted or a sorted T cell fraction (not recorded which). The chain's CDR3 is CASSFRTGRSSYNEQFF. The CDR3 coding sequence is TGTGCCAGCAGTTTCCGGACAGGGCGAAGCTCCTACAATGAGCAGTTCTTC.